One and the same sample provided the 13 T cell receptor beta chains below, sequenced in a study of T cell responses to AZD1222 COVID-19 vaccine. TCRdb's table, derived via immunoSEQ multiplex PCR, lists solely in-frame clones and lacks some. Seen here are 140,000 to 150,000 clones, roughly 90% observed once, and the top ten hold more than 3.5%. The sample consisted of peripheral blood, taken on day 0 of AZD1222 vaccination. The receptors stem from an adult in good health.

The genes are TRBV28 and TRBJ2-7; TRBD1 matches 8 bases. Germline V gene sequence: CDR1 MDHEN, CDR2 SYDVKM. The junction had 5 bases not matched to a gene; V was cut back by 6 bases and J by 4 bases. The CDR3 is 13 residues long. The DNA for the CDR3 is TGTGCCAGCAGCCGACAGGGGCGGTACGAGCAGTACTTC. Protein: CASSRQGRYEQYF. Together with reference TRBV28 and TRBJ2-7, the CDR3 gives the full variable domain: DVKVTQSSRYLVKRTGEKVFLECVQDMDHENMFWYRQDPGLGLRLIYFSYDVKMKEKGDIPEGYSVSREKKERFSLILESASTNQTSMYLCASSRQGRYEQYFGPGTRLTVT.

CDR3 coding DNA: TGTGCCAGTAGTATGAGACAGTTTGGGCAGCCCCAGCATTTT. Protein: CASSMRQFGQPQHF. The V call is TRBV19, the J call TRBJ1-5; a weak D match, TRBD1 (5 bases). V shed 3 bases and J shed 7 bases, with 13 bases lying between them. The CDR3 has 14 amino acids. The germline V gene has CDR1 LNHDA and CDR2 SQIVND (reference sequence).

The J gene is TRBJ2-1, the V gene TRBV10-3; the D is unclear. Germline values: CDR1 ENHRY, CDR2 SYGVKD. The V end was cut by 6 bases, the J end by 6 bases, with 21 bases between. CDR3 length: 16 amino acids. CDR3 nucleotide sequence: TGTGCCATCAGGGTGGGGATCTCGACGTCAGGCAATGAGCAGTTCTTC. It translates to CAIRVGISTSGNEQFF.

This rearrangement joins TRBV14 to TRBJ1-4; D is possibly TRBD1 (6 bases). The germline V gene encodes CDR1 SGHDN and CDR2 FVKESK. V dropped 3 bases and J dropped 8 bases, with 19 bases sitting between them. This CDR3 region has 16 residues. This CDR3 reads CASSHRGGTRGEKLFF. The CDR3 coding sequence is TGTGCCAGCAGCCACCGTGGCGGGACACGCGGGGAAAAACTGTTTTTT.

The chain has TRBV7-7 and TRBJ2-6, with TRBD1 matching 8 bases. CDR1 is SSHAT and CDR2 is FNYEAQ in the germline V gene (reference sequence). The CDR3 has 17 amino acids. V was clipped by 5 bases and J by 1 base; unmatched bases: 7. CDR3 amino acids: CASSPGTGVSGANVLTF. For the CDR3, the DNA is TGTGCCAGCAGCCCCGGGACAGGAGTTTCTGGGGCCAACGTCCTGACTTTC.

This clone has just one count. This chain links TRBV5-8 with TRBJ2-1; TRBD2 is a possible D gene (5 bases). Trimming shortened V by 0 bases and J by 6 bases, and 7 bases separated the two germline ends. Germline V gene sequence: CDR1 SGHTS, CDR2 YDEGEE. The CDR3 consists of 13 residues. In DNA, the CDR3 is TGTGCCAGCAGCTTGGTGGCGGGCAATGAGCAGTTCTTC. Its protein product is CASSLVAGNEQFF.

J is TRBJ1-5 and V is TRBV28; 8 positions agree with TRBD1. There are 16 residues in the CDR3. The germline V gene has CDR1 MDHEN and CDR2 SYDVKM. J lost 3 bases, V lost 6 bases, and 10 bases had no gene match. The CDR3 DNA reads TGTGCCAGCAGGAGGACAGGGTCCGGTTACAATCAGCCCCAGCATTTT. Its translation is CASRRTGSGYNQPQHF.

The CDR3 DNA is TGTGCCAGCAGAGGGGGAGGTATGAAGCAGTACTTC. Translating gives CASRGGGMKQYF. The genes are TRBV28 and TRBJ2-7; D assignment may be TRBD1 or TRBD2 (6 bases each). Trimming took 6 bases from V and 8 from J, leaving 14 bases between them. The germline CDR1 and CDR2 sequences are MDHEN and SYDVKM. This CDR3 spans 12 amino acids.

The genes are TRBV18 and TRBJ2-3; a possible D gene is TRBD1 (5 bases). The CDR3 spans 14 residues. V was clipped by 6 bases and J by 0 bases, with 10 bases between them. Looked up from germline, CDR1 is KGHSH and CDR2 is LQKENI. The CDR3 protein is CASSPPGSTDTQYF. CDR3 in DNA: TGTGCCAGCTCGCCCCCAGGGAGCACAGATACGCAGTATTTT.

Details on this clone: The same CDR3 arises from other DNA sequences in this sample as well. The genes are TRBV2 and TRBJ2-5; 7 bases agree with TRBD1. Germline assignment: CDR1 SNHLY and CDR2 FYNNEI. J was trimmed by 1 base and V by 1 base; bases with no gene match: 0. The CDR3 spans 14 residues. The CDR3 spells CASSEGQGQETQYF. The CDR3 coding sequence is TGTGCCAGCAGTGAAGGACAGGGCCAAGAGACCCAGTACTTC.

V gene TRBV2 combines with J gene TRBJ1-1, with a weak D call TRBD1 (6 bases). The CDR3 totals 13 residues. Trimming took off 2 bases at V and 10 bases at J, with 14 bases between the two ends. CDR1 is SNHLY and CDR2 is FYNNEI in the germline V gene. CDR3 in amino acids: CASSEKNRVGAFF. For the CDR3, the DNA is TGTGCCAGCAGTGAAAAAAACAGGGTCGGAGCTTTCTTT.

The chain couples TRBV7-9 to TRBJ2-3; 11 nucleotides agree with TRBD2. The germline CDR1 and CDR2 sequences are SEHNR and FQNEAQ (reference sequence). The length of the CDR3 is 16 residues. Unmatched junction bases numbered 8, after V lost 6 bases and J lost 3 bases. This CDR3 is CASSSTSGSLTDTQYF. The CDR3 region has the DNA TGTGCCAGCAGTTCCACTAGCGGGAGTTTGACAGATACGCAGTATTTT. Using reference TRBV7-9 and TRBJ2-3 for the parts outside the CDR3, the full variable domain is DTGVSQNPRHKITKRGQNVTFRCDPISEHNRLYWYRQTLGQGPEFLTYFQNEAQLEKSRLLSDRFSAERPKGSFSTLEIQRTEQGDSAMYLCASSSTSGSLTDTQYFGPGTRLTVL.

The CDR3 sequence: CAWSVKGTYHEQYF. The CDR3 region has the DNA TGTGCCTGGAGTGTAAAAGGGACATACCACGAGCAGTACTTC. The chain combines TRBV30 with TRBJ2-7; D perhaps matches TRBD1 (6 bases). The V gene's germline CDR1 is GTSNPN and CDR2 SVGIG (reference sequence). V lost 0 bases and J lost 5, with 14 bases in between. The CDR3 covers 14 residues.